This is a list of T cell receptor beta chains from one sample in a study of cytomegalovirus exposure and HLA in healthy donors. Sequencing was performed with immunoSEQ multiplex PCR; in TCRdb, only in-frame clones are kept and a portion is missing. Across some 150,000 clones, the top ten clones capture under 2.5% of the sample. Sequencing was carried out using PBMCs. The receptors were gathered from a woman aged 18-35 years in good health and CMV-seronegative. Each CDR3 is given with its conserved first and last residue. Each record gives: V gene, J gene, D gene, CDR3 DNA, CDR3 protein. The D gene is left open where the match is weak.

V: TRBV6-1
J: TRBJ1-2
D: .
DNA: TGTGCCAGCAGTCAATCGGAGATTGCTAACTATGGCTACACCTTC
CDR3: CASSQSEIANYGYTF

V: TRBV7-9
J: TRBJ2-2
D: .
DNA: TGTGCCAGCAGCTTAGTACTGCCGTTCAACACCGGGGAGCTGTTTTTT
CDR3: CASSLVLPFNTGELFF

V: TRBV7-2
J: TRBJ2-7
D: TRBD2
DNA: TGTGCCAGCAGCCCCAGGAGCGGGAGAGAATACGAGCAGTACTTC
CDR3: CASSPRSGREYEQYF

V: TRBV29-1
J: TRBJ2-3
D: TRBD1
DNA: TGCAGCGGGGATTTGACAGGGGACACAGATACGCAGTATTTT
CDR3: CSGDLTGDTDTQYF

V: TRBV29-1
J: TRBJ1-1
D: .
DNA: TGCAGCGTTGAAGGCCTAGGGGGCACTGAAGCTTTCTTT
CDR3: CSVEGLGGTEAFF

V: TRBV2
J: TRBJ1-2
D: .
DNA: TGTGCCAGCAGTGTTGTACCGCGGCCCTCTTATGGCTACACCTTC
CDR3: CASSVVPRPSYGYTF

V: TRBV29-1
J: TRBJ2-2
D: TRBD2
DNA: TGCAGCGTTGAAGCTCCCGGGACTAGCGGGAGGTGGAACACCGGGGAGCTGTTTTTT
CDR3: CSVEAPGTSGRWNTGELFF

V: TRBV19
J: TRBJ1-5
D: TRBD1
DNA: TGTGCCAGTAGTATGGTCTCGACAGGGTATCAGCCCCAGCATTTT
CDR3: CASSMVSTGYQPQHF

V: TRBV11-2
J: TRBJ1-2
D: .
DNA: TGTGCCAGCAGCTTAGAGCAGGGTAGGGATGGCTACACCTTC
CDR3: CASSLEQGRDGYTF

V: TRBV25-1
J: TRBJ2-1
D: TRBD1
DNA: TGTGCCAGCCACGCTCCGGGACAGGGAAATAAGGAGCAGTTCTTC
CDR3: CASHAPGQGNKEQFF

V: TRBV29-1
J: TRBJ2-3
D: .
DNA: TGCAGCGTTACAAATACAGGGGATACGCAGTATTTT
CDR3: CSVTNTGDTQYF

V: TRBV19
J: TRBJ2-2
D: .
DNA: TGTGCCTCAAGGGGGAACACCGGGGAGCTGTTTTTT
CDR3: CASRGNTGELFF

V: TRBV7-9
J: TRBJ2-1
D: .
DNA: TGTGCCAGCAGCGTCGGACTAACCAGTCCCTACAATGAGCAGTTCTTC
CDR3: CASSVGLTSPYNEQFF

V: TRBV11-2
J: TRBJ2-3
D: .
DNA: TGTGCCAGCAGCTTAGAATTAGCGAGGTCAGATACGCAGTATTTT
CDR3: CASSLELARSDTQYF

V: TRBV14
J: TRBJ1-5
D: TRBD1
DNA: TGTGCCAGCAGCCAAGATCGACAGGGTACCCAGCATTTT
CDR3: CASSQDRQGTQHF

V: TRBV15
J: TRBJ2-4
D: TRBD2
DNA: TGTGCCACCAGCAACCTTATACTAGCGGGAGGGCCTGTTTTGTACTTC
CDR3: CATSNLILAGGPVLYF

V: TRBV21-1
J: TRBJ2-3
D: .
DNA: TGTGCCAGCAGCAAAGGGCAGCGGGAGACCCCGAGGGGTGGGACAGATACGCAGTATTTT
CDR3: CASSKGQRETPRGGTDTQYF

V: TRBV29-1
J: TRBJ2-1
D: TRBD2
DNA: TGCAGCGGAGAGGGACTAGCGGGAGTGCCTGAGCAGTTCTTC
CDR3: CSGEGLAGVPEQFF

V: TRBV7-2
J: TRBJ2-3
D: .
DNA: TGTGCCAGCAGCTTAGACCTAAGCACAGATACGCAGTATTTT
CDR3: CASSLDLSTDTQYF

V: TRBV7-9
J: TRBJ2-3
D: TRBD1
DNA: TGTGCCAGCAGCTCTGGACAGGTTTCCACAGATACGCAGTATTTT
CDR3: CASSSGQVSTDTQYF

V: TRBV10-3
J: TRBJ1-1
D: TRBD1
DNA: TGTGCCATCAGTGCAACAGGGGGAAACACTGAAGCTTTCTTT
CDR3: CAISATGGNTEAFF

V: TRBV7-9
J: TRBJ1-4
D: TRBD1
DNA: TGTGCCAGCAGCTTAGCTTCAGGGGGTAAGGAAGAAAAACTGTTTTTT
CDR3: CASSLASGGKEEKLFF

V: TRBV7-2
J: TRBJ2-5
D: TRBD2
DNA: TGTGCCAGCAGCTTAGCGAGGGCTAGCGGGAAAGAGACCCAGTACTTC
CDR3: CASSLARASGKETQYF

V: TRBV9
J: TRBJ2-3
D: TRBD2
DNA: TGTGCCAGCAGCGTGGGACTAGCGGGAGGGGGAGATACGCAGTATTTT
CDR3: CASSVGLAGGGDTQYF

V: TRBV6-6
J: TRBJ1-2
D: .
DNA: TGTGCCAGCAGACTTACAGGGAGGGGCTATGGCTACACCTTC
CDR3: CASRLTGRGYGYTF

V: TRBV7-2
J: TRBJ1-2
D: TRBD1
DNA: TGTGCCAGCAGCCCCTGGACAGGGACGGAGGGTGGCTACACCTTC
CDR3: CASSPWTGTEGGYTF

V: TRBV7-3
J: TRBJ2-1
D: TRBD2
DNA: TGTGCCAGCAGCTTAAATCCTAGCGGGAGGGAACCATACAATGAGCAGTTCTTC
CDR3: CASSLNPSGREPYNEQFF

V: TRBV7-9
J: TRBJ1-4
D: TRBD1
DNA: TGTGCCAGCAGCTTGACAGGGGGGGGTGAAAAACTGTTTTTT
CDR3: CASSLTGGGEKLFF

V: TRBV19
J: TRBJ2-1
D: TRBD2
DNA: TGTGCCAGTAGTACCCACCTAGCGGGAGTTACGAATGAGCAGTTCTTC
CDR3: CASSTHLAGVTNEQFF

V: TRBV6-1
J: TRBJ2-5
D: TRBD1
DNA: TGTGCCAGCAGTGAACGGGCGGGACAGGGGAGTTCTACCCAGTACTTC
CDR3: CASSERAGQGSSTQYF

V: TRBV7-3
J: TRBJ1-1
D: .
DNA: TGTGCCAGCAGCCTTGGACAGAACACTGAAGCTTTCTTT
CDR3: CASSLGQNTEAFF

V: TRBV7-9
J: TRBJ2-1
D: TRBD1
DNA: TGTGCCAGCAGCCGGGGACAGGGGCACAATGAGCAGTTCTTC
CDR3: CASSRGQGHNEQFF

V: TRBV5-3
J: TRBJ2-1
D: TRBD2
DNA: TGTGCCAGAAGCGGGACGGTCGCGGGAGACACCTACAATGAGCAGTTCTTC
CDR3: CARSGTVAGDTYNEQFF

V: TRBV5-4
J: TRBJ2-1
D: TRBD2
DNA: TGTGCCAGCAGCCTTACGGGACTAGCAAATACAAATGAGCAGTTCTTC
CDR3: CASSLTGLANTNEQFF

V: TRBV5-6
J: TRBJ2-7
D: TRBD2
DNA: TGTGCCAGCAGCCCACGACTAGCGGGGGCTTACGAGCAGTACTTC
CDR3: CASSPRLAGAYEQYF

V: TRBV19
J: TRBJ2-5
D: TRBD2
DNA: TGTGCCAGTAGTATGGTACTAGCGGGAGTTGAGACCCAGTACTTC
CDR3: CASSMVLAGVETQYF

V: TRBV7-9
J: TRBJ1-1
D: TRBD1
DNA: TGTGCCAGCAGCTTAGCAGGGACAGGGGCTTCCTCGGGCACTGAAGCTTTCTTT
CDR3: CASSLAGTGASSGTEAFF

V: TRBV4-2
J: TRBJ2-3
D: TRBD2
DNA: TGTGCCAGCAGCCAAGTCCCCATAGCGGGACGGGCAGATACGCAGTATTTT
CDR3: CASSQVPIAGRADTQYF

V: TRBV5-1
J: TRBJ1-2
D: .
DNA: TGCGCCAGCAGCCCCGGCGCAGGGTATGGCTACACCTTC
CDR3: CASSPGAGYGYTF

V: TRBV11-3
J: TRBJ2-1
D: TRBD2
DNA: TGTGCCAGCAGCAGACTAGCGGGAACCTACAATGAGCAGTTCTTC
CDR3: CASSRLAGTYNEQFF

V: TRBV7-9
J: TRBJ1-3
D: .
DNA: TGTGCTACCGACATGACTGGAAACACCATATATTTT
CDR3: CATDMTGNTIYF